This TCR beta chain was profiled in a study of T cell repertoires in cytomegalovirus infection. Study at large: Recently identified HLA-C-restricted CMV epitopes and well-studied HLA-B-restricted CMV epitopes were used by the study. Indications of both CMV infection and matching HLA type were provided by public TCR beta signatures.

TCRdb redid the calling of the reads with MiXCR, one entry per CDR3 protein. This repertoire shows a few hundred thousand distinct CDR3 sequences, roughly 34% found once; its top ten account for 15% to 20%. On this clonotype: What it binds is unknown.

Trimming took 3 bases from V and 5 from J; bases not matched to a gene: 8. Per germline, CDR1 SGHRS and CDR2 YFSETQ. The CDR3 loop spans 15 amino acids. This clonotype was obtained from a human donor in good health (CMV status not recorded). Some clones in this sample may be carry-over from other donors' samples. Sequencing was performed on cultured PBMCs, taken from culture after CMV antigen stimulation. The chain carries TRBV5-1 and TRBJ2-7, with 10 bases identical to TRBD2. DNA for the CDR3: TGCGCCAGCAGCTCGGGAAGCGGGAGGGCGGACGAGCAGTACTTC. It encodes CASSSGSGRADEQYF.